This is a list of T cell receptor beta chains from one sample in a study of cytomegalovirus exposure and HLA in healthy donors. Sequencing was performed with immunoSEQ multiplex PCR; in TCRdb, only in-frame clones are kept and a portion is missing. The table for this sample gives nearly 200,000 clones. Sequencing input: PBMCs. These receptors came from a boy aged 5-17 years in good health and CMV-seronegative. The CDR3 runs from the conserved cysteine through the conserved F or W. A D gene is named only where the DNA matches it firmly.

D gene	V gene	J gene	CDR3 DNA	CDR3 protein
NA	TRBV7-2	TRBJ1-3	TGTGCCAGCAGCTGGACAGACGGAAACACCATATATTTT	CASSWTDGNTIYF
NA	TRBV5-1	TRBJ2-7	TGCGCCAGCAGCTTTGGTTTTCAGGGGTACGAGCAGTACTTC	CASSFGFQGYEQYF
NA	TRBV5-6	TRBJ1-1	TGTGCCAGCAGCTTGATGAGACTCGGACAACTGGTGAACACTGAAGCTTTCTTT	CASSLMRLGQLVNTEAFF
NA	TRBV19	TRBJ1-2	TGTGCCAGTATCCCCGACAATTACTATGGCTACACCTTC	CASIPDNYYGYTF
TRBD1	TRBV2	TRBJ2-1	TGTGCCAGCAGCGGACAGGGGGCAAACAATGAGCAGTTCTTC	CASSGQGANNEQFF
TRBD1	TRBV6-5	TRBJ1-6	TGTGCCAGCAGCTCTGACAGGGGGTACTCACCCCTCCACTTT	CASSSDRGYSPLHF
TRBD1	TRBV7-6	TRBJ1-4	TGTGCCAGCAGCTTAGATGGACAGGTAGCCGGCGGCGAAAAACTGTTTTTT	CASSLDGQVAGGEKLFF
TRBD2	TRBV7-2	TRBJ2-6	TGTGCCAGCAGCCCCCAGACTAGCGGGGGGGCTGGGGCCAACGTCCTGACTTTC	CASSPQTSGGAGANVLTF
NA	TRBV7-2	TRBJ1-1	TGTGCCAGCAGCTTGGGCCCCTTGAACACTGAAGCTTTCTTT	CASSLGPLNTEAFF
TRBD2	TRBV27	TRBJ2-7	TGTGCCAGCAGGGGAGGGCAGGGACCTGACGAGCAGTACTTC	CASRGGQGPDEQYF
TRBD1	TRBV19	TRBJ2-1	TGTGCCAGTAGTATCTCCGGGACAGAGTACAATGAGCAGTTCTTC	CASSISGTEYNEQFF
NA	TRBV6-5	TRBJ2-7	TGTGCCAGCAGTAACGACTTGAGGGAGCAGTACTTC	CASSNDLREQYF
NA	TRBV29-1	TRBJ1-2	TGCAGCGTTGTAAAGGGGATCTATGGCTACACCTTC	CSVVKGIYGYTF
TRBD1	TRBV10-1	TRBJ1-1	TGCGCCAGCAGTCACCGACAGGGGGCGTTCACTGAAGCTTTCTTT	CASSHRQGAFTEAFF
NA	TRBV7-9	TRBJ1-2	TGTGCCAGCAGCCAGACAGTCTACTATGGCTACACCTTC	CASSQTVYYGYTF
NA	TRBV6-6	TRBJ2-1	TGTGCCAGCAGTTTGAAGAGGGATGAGCAGTTCTTC	CASSLKRDEQFF
NA	TRBV18	TRBJ1-2	TGTGCCAGCTCACCACCGGCCCAGGGAATTTCCGGCTACACCTTC	CASSPPAQGISGYTF
NA	TRBV7-6	TRBJ2-7	TGTGCCAGCAGCCCGAATATGCGGTACGAGCAGTACTTC	CASSPNMRYEQYF
NA	TRBV4-1	TRBJ2-1	TGCGCCAGCAGCCAACCCCTCCGGGGAGGCAATGAGCAGTTCTTC	CASSQPLRGGNEQFF
NA	TRBV6-5	TRBJ2-2	TGTGCCAGCCGAGCCCCCAGGGCGGGGACCGGGGAGCTGTTTTTT	CASRAPRAGTGELFF
TRBD1	TRBV19	TRBJ2-2	TGTGCCAGTAGTATAGGCCCCGGGACAGGGGCCGGGGAGCTGTTTTTT	CASSIGPGTGAGELFF
NA	TRBV2	TRBJ2-7	TGTGCCTCCGAGAGGGCAGCCTCCTACGAGCAGTACTTC	CASERAASYEQYF
TRBD1	TRBV11-1	TRBJ2-5	TGTGCCAGCAGCTTTAGTAGGGACAGCTTACAAGAGACCCAGTACTTC	CASSFSRDSLQETQYF
NA	TRBV6-5	TRBJ2-3	TGTGCCAGCAGTTACTCTAGGCAGGGACTAGATACGCAGTATTTT	CASSYSRQGLDTQYF
TRBD1	TRBV2	TRBJ1-4	TGTGCCAATAAGGGACAGGGGATGGAAAAACTGTTTTTT	CANKGQGMEKLFF
TRBD1	TRBV5-1	TRBJ1-1	TGCGCCAGCAGCTTACACAGGGGGAATGAAGCTTTCTTT	CASSLHRGNEAFF
NA	TRBV6-5	TRBJ1-6	TGTGCCAGCAGTCCCGGACAGATTTCACCCCTCCACTTT	CASSPGQISPLHF
NA	TRBV6-1	TRBJ2-1	TGTGCCAGCAGTGAAGCATTTGGGCATACAGGGAGCTCCTACAATGAGCAGTTCTTC	CASSEAFGHTGSSYNEQFF
NA	TRBV18	TRBJ1-1	TGTGCCAGCTCACCACCGACCCTGCGGGAGGAAGCTTTCTTT	CASSPPTLREEAFF
NA	TRBV19	TRBJ2-3	TGTGCCAGTAGTAATCCCTTTCCGGGGGGCACAGATACGCAGTATTTT	CASSNPFPGGTDTQYF
TRBD2	TRBV2	TRBJ2-3	TGTGCCAGCAGTTTCCAGAAAGCTAGCGGGGGCGGGGATACGCAGTATTTT	CASSFQKASGGGDTQYF
NA	TRBV7-3	TRBJ2-1	TGTGCCAGCAGCTTAGGAGGGTTGGATGAGCAGTTCTTC	CASSLGGLDEQFF
TRBD1	TRBV5-6	TRBJ1-4	TGTGCCAGCAGCCCAGGGGGCGTGGAGGAAAAACTGTTTTTT	CASSPGGVEEKLFF
TRBD2	TRBV7-3	TRBJ2-5	TGTGCCAGCAGCCCCGGTCTAGCGGGGCGCCAAGAGACCCAGTACTTC	CASSPGLAGRQETQYF
NA	TRBV28	TRBJ1-2	TGTGCCAGCAGAACTGGTGGGGGGTATGGCTACACCTTC	CASRTGGGYGYTF
TRBD1	TRBV9	TRBJ2-3	TGTGCCAGCAGCACGCACCGGGACAGGGGAGGAACGCAGTATTTT	CASSTHRDRGGTQYF
NA	TRBV28	TRBJ1-1	TGTGCCAGCAAAATTGGTCGGGGGAACACTGAAGCTTTCTTT	CASKIGRGNTEAFF
NA	TRBV4-1	TRBJ2-3	TGCGCCAGCAGCCAAGAAGGCGGGGGCCGACGGGGGAATACGCAGTATTTT	CASSQEGGGRRGNTQYF
TRBD1	TRBV7-9	TRBJ1-1	TGTGCCAGCAGCCCTAGGGGACAGGTGAACACTGAAGCTTTCTTT	CASSPRGQVNTEAFF
NA	TRBV5-1	TRBJ2-3	TGCGCCAGTCGGGAGCCCAGCACAGATACGCAGTATTTT	CASREPSTDTQYF
NA	TRBV11-2	TRBJ1-1	TGTGCCAGCAGCTTGTCAAGGGGCTTGGACACTGAAGCTTTCTTT	CASSLSRGLDTEAFF
TRBD1	TRBV7-6	TRBJ1-1	TGTGCCAGCAGCCGACAGGGGCAGAACACTGAAGCTTTCTTT	CASSRQGQNTEAFF
TRBD2	TRBV11-3	TRBJ2-3	TGTGCCAGCAGCTTACGTAGCGGGGGGGCCGTAGATACGCAGTATTTT	CASSLRSGGAVDTQYF
NA	TRBV5-1	TRBJ2-5	TGCGCCAGCAGCTTGTCGGCACAGAAAGAGACCCAGTACTTC	CASSLSAQKETQYF
TRBD1	TRBV6-1	TRBJ1-1	TGTGCCAGCAGACCACAGGGGGCGACTCCTGAAGCTTTCTTT	CASRPQGATPEAFF